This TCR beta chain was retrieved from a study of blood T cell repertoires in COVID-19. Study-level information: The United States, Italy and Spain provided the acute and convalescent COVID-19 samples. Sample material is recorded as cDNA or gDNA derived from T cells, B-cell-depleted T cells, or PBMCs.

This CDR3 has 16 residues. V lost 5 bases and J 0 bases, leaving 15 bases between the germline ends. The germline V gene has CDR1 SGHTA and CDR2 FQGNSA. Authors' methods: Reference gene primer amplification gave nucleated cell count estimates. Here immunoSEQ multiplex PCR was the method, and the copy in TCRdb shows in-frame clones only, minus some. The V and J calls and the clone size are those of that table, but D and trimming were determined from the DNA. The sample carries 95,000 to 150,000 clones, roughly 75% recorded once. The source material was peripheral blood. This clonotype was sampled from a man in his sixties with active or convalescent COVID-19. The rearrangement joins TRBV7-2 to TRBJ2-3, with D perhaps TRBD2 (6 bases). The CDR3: CASSPDGGFSTDTQYF. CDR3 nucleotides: TGTGCCAGCAGCCCCGACGGGGGTTTCAGCACAGATACGCAGTATTTT.